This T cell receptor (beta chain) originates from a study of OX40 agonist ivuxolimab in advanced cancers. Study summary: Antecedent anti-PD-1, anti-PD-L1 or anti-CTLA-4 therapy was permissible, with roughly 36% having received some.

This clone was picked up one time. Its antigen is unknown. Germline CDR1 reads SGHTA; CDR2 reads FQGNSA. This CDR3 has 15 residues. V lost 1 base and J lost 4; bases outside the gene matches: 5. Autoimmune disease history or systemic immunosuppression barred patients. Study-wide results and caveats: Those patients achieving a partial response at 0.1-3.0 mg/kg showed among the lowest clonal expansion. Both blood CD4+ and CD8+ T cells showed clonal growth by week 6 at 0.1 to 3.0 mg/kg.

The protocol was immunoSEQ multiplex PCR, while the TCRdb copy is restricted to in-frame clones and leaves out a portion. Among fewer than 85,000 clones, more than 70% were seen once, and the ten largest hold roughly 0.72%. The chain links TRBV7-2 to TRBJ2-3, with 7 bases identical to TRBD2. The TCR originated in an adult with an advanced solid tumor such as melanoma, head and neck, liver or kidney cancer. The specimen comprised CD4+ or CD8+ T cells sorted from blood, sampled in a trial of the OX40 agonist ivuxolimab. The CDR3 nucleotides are TGTGCCAGCAGCTTAGTGGCGGGAGAGGCAGATACGCAGTATTTT. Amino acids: CASSLVAGEADTQYF.